These T cell receptor beta chains were read from a single sample in a study of blood T cell repertoires in COVID-19. Profiled with immunoSEQ multiplex PCR; TCRdb holds only in-frame clones, not every one. Found here are approximately 97,000 clones, roughly 88% of them singletons; the top ten hold around 2%. Material for sequencing was peripheral blood. The receptor set was obtained from a man aged 45-65 years with COVID-19, enrolled during active disease. CDR3s include the opening cysteine and the closing phenylalanine or tryptophan. D genes are given only for firm matches. Rows give clone size only sometimes, using once, few, many, or a class for an expanded clone.

V	J	D	size	CDR3
TRBV10-3	TRBJ1-5	NA	NA	CAIWGGPYSNQPQHF
TRBV29-1	TRBJ1-2	TRBD1	NA	CSVRDRMKFGYGYTF
TRBV19	TRBJ1-5	NA	once	CASSPGLLSNQPQHF
TRBV29-1	TRBJ1-4	NA	NA	CSVKGLPDNEKLFF
TRBV5-1	TRBJ2-3	TRBD1	NA	CASSPVTGGAKGTQYF
TRBV7-2	TRBJ1-4	NA	NA	CASSLRRRDEKLFF
TRBV27	TRBJ2-1	TRBD1	few	CASSLRGPSYNEQFF
TRBV12-2	TRBJ1-4	NA	NA	CASPLDREDEKLFF
TRBV7-2	TRBJ1-4	NA	NA	CASSSRHLTNEKLFF
TRBV7-3	TRBJ2-2	TRBD1	few	CASSLGQGNTGELFF
TRBV29-1	TRBJ1-4	TRBD1	NA	CSVEPLGRGVEKLFF
TRBV6-5	TRBJ2-7	TRBD2	NA	CASSTGGRVYEQYF
TRBV15	TRBJ2-7	TRBD1	NA	CATSRDAGTVSYEQYF
TRBV5-6	TRBJ1-3	NA	NA	CASSLDFSGNTIYF
TRBV19	TRBJ2-4	NA	NA	CASSMTSDSTKNIQYF
TRBV28	TRBJ1-2	NA	NA	CASIKQGRLYGYTF
TRBV10-3	TRBJ1-2	NA	NA	CAISGRQASNYGYTF
TRBV5-5	TRBJ1-5	NA	NA	CASSVGTSNQPQHF
TRBV30	TRBJ1-5	TRBD1	few	CAWTKQGNQPQHF
TRBV18	TRBJ1-1	NA	NA	CASSAGVGTEAFF
TRBV5-5	TRBJ2-3	TRBD1	NA	CASSLRGQGDTQYF
TRBV5-5	TRBJ1-1	NA	NA	CASSTRAGFRAFF
TRBV10-3	TRBJ1-1	TRBD1	NA	CAIRDRTMNTEAFF
TRBV9	TRBJ2-1	NA	NA	CASSAGLAYNEQFF
TRBV9	TRBJ1-1	TRBD1	once	CASSVEGQGGTEAFF
TRBV9	TRBJ1-5	NA	NA	CASSVASNQPQHF
TRBV27	TRBJ1-1	NA	NA	CASRGGNTEAFF
TRBV5-6	TRBJ2-6	NA	once	CASSLMGQRGSGANVLTF
TRBV18	TRBJ2-7	NA	NA	CASSPPGQRQGEQYF
TRBV19	TRBJ2-2	TRBD2	once	CASSIGGSHMALFF
TRBV28	TRBJ1-4	NA	NA	CASRGGTLLFF
TRBV7-3	TRBJ1-1	NA	NA	CASSPSGGGKTEAFF
TRBV15	TRBJ1-1	NA	NA	CATSRDSFGGAFF
TRBV5-1	TRBJ1-1	TRBD1	NA	CASSSIPQGSGTEAFF
TRBV10-2	TRBJ1-5	TRBD1	NA	CASSEFSGGQPQHF
TRBV5-4	TRBJ2-7	TRBD2	NA	CASSLAGTSGSVEQYF
TRBV19	TRBJ2-7	NA	NA	CASSIATVGEQYF
TRBV5-6	TRBJ1-3	NA	NA	CASSWGVAGNTIYF
TRBV4-1	TRBJ1-5	TRBD1	NA	CASSPDRGFSSNQPQHF
TRBV21-1	TRBJ1-5	NA	NA	CASSKGTQPQHF
TRBV25-1	TRBJ2-3	TRBD2	few	CASSDDQLAGPTFF